One and the same sample provided the 7 T cell receptor beta chains below, sequenced in a study of T-cell memory formation after mild COVID-19 (dated by TCRdb to about 2021). Library preparation was by 5' RACE. Sequenced using an Illumina NovaSeq 6000. TCRdb ran its own pipeline on the public reads, namely fastp trimming at Q25 and MiXCR clone calling, and kept in-frame beta chains. All rows with the same CDR3 protein become a single entry with the most common DNA and genes. For this sample the table gives under 400,000 distinct CDR3 sequences, of which around 27% were detected only once. About 14% of the sample comes from the top ten. Source material: PBMCs or a T cell subset sorted from them (not recorded which). These receptors were collected from an adult woman who had mild COVID-19 (a few samples of this study predate the infection). The sample titles of this study are shuffled in the database, so cell type and time point are left out; the donor was told from shared clones.

Comments on this clonotype: Relative to the germline gene, one junction end is altered; a read error may explain this. The rearrangement uses TRBV7-9 and TRBJ2-3; a possible D gene is TRBD1 (6 bases). This CDR3 has 15 residues. CDR1 SEHNR and CDR2 FQNEAQ come from the germline V gene (reference sequence). CDR3 sequence reads: CASSTRTASRDTQYF. The CDR3 DNA sequence: TGTGCCAGCAGCACGAGGACAGCCAGCAGAGATACGCAGTATTTT.

V usage is TRBV12-3 or TRBV12-4 and J usage is TRBJ1-1; 10 bases are a match to TRBD1. V trimming: 8 bases; J trimming: 6 bases; junction bases outside the gene matches: 15. The CDR3 has 16 residues. CDR3 in DNA: TGTGCCAGCCAGGGACAGGGGAGAATCGGCACGGCTGAAGCTTTCTTT. It yields the protein CASQGQGRIGTAEAFF.

This clonotype has only a few counts. V gene TRBV20-1 combines with J gene TRBJ2-7; 7 bases agree with TRBD2. Germline CDR1 reads DFQATT; CDR2 reads SNEGSKA (reference sequence). Germline trimming cut 7 bases from V and 7 bases from J; bases unmatched to any gene: 19. CDR3 size: 15 residues. The CDR3: CSVPAGGGTSGEQYF. Here the CDR3 DNA reads TGCAGTGTCCCGGCTGGGGGAGGGACCTCGGGAGAGCAGTACTTC.

This clonotype was found once. The genes are TRBV20-1 and TRBJ1-4; D gene unclear. Deletions cut 1 base from V and 8 bases from J, with 8 bases between. Per the germline V gene, CDR1 is DFQATT and CDR2 is SNEGSKA (reference sequence). The CDR3 is 12 amino acids. The CDR3 is CSARGDREKLFF. The CDR3 DNA is TGCAGTGCTAGAGGGGATAGGGAAAAACTGTTTTTT.

V and J are TRBV6-5 and TRBJ1-1, with a weak D call TRBD1 (6 bases). V gave up 6 bases and J gave up 6 bases, with 17 bases separating them. The CDR3 loop spans 14 amino acids. Germline-derived CDR1 and CDR2 are MNHEY and SVGAGI. The CDR3 spells CASRQTGSRAEAFF. DNA of the CDR3: TGTGCCAGCAGACAAACAGGGAGTCGGGCTGAAGCTTTCTTT.

The chain carries TRBV5-4 and TRBJ1-2; D might be TRBD1 (6 bases). Germline V gene lookup returns CDR1 SGHNT and CDR2 YYREEE (reference sequence). Trimming cost V 5 bases and J 8 bases, with 16 bases left between them. The CDR3 is made up of 13 amino acids. The CDR3 sequence is CASRRQVERGYTF. The CDR3 nucleotides are TGTGCCAGCAGACGACAGGTTGAGAGGGGCTACACCTTC.

The chain combines TRBV4-1 with TRBJ2-2; possibly TRBD2 for D (6 bases). The V end was cut by 1 base, the J end by 1 base, with 13 bases between. The germline gives CDR1 MGHRA, CDR2 YSYEKL. This CDR3 has 17 amino acids. The CDR3 here is CASSQVVGGKNTGELFF. For the CDR3, the DNA is TGCGCCAGCAGCCAAGTTGTAGGAGGGAAGAACACCGGGGAGCTGTTTTTT.